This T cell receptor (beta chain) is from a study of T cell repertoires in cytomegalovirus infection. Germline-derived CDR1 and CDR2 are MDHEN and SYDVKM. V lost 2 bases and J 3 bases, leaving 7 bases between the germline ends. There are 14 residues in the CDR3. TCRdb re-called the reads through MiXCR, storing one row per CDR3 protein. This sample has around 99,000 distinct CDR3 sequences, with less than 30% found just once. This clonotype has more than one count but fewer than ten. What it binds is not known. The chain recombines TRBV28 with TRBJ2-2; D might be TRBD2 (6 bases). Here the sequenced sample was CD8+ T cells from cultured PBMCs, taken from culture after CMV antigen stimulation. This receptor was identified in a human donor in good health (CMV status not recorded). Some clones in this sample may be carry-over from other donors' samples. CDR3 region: CASSLRGYTGELFF. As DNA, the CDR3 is TGTGCCAGCAGTTTACGGGGGTACACCGGGGAGCTGTTTTTT.